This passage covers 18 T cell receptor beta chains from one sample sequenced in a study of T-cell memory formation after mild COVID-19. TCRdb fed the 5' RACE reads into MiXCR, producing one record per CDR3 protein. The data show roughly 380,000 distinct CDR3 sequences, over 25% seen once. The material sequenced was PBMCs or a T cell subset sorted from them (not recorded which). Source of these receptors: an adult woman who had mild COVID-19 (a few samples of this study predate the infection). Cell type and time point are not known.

CDR3 loop: CSASEEAFHNEQFF. CDR3 nucleotide sequence: TGCAGTGCTAGCGAGGAGGCGTTCCACAATGAGCAGTTCTTC. This sequence joins TRBV20-1 and TRBJ2-1, with D possibly TRBD2 on 5 matching bases. CDR3 length: 14 amino acids. Germline V lookup: CDR1 DFQATT, CDR2 SNEGSKA (reference sequence). Trimming took 3 bases from V and 5 from J, leaving 14 bases between them.

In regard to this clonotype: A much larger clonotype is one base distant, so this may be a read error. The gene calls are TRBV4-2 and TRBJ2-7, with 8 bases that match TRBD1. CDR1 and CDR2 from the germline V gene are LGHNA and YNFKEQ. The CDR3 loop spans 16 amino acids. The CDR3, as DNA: TGTGTCAGCAGCCAAGATGGGGGACAGGCCTCCTACGAGCAGTACTTC. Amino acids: CVSSQDGGQASYEQYF.

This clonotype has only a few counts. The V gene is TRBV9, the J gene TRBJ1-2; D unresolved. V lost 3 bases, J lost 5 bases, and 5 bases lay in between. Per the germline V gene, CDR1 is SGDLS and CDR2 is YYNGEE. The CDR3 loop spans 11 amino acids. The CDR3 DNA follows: TGTGCCAGCAGCGGACTTTATGGCTACACCTTC. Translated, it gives CASSGLYGYTF.

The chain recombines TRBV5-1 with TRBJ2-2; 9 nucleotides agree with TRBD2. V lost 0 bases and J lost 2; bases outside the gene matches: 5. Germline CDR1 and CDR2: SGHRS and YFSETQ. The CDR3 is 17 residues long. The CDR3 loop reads CASSLVSGRLNTGELFF. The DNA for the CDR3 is TGCGCCAGCAGCTTGGTTAGCGGGAGATTAAACACCGGGGAGCTGTTTTTT. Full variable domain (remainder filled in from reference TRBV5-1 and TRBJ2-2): KAGVTQTPRYLIKTRGQQVTLSCSPISGHRSVSWYQQTPGQGLQFLFEYFSETQRNKGNFPGRFSGRQFSNSRSEMNVSTLELGDSALYLCASSLVSGRLNTGELFFGEGSRLTVL.

The CDR3 is CASSTDTDTQYF. In DNA, the CDR3 is TGTGCCAGCAGCACGGACACAGATACGCAGTATTTT. The genes are TRBV9 and TRBJ2-3; D unclear. Germline V gives CDR1 SGDLS, CDR2 YYNGEE. V gave up 4 bases and J gave up 2 bases, with 5 bases separating them. The CDR3 extends over 12 amino acids.

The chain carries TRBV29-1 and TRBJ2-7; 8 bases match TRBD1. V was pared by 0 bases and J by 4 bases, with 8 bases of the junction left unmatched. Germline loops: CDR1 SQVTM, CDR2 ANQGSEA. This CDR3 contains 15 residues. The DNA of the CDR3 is TGCAGCGTTGAAGATGAGGGGACAGGCCGATACGAGCAGTACTTC. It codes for CSVEDEGTGRYEQYF.

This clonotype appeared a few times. Here the CDR3 DNA reads TGCAGCGTTGAACAGAACACCGGGGAGCTGTTTTTT. Its translation: CSVEQNTGELFF. The rearrangement joins TRBV29-1 to TRBJ2-2; D remains ambiguous. V lost 2 bases and J 1 base, leaving 2 bases between the germline ends. CDR3 length: 12 amino acids. Germline loops: CDR1 SQVTM, CDR2 ANQGSEA.

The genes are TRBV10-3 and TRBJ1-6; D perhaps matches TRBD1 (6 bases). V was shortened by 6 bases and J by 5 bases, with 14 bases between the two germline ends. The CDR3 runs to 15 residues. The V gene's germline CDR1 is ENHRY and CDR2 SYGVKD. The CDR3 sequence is CAISAGGGHNSPLHF. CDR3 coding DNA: TGTGCCATCAGCGCGGGAGGGGGACATAATTCACCCCTCCACTTT.

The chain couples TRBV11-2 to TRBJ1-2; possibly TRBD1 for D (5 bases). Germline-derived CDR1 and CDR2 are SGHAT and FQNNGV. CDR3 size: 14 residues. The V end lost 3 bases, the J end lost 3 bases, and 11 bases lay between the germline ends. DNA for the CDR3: TGTGCCAGCAGCTTGGGACCCGGAGACTATGGCTACACCTTC. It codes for CASSLGPGDYGYTF.

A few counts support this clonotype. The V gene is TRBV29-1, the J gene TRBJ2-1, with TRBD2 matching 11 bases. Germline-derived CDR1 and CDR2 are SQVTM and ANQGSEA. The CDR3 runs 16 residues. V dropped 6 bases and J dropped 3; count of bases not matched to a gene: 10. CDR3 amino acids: CSVRFTGTSGYNEQFF. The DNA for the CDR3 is TGCAGCGTCCGCTTCACCGGGACTAGCGGCTACAATGAGCAGTTCTTC.

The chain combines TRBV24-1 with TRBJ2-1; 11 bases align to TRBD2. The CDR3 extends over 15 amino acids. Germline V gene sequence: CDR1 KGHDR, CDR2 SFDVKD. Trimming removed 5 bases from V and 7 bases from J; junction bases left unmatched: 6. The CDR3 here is CATSGVTSGTNEQFF. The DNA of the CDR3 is TGTGCCACCAGTGGGGTGACTAGCGGGACAAATGAGCAGTTCTTC.

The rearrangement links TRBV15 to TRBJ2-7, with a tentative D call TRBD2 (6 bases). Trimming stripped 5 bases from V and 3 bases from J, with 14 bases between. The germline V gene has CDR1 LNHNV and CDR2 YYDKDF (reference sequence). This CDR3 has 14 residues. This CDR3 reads CATSDVGGVYEQYF. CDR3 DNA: TGTGCCACCAGCGACGTGGGAGGCGTCTACGAGCAGTACTTC.

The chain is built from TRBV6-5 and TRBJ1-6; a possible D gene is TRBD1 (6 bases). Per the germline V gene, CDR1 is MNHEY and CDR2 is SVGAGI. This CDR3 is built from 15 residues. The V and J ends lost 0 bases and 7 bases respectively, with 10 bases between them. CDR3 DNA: TGTGCCAGCAGTTACTCGGGTCAGGGGAATTCACCCCTCCACTTT. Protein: CASSYSGQGNSPLHF.

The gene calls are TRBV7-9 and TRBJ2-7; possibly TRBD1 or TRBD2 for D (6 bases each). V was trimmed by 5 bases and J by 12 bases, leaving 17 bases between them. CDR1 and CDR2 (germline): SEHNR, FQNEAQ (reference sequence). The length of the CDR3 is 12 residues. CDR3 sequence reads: CASSPGGEVRYF. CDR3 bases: TGTGCCAGCAGCCCCGGGGGCGAAGTGCGGTACTTC.

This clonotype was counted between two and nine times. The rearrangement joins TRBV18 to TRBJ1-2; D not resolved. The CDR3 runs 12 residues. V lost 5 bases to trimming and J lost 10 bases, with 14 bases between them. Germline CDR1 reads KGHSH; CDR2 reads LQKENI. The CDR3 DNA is TGTGCCAGCTCAGGCAGCCATATGCACTACACCTTC. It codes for CASSGSHMHYTF.

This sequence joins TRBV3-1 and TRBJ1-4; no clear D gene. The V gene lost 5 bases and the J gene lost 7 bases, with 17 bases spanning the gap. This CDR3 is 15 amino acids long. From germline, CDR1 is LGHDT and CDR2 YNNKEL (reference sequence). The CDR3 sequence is CASSYPGKGSEKLFF. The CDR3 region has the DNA TGTGCCAGCAGCTACCCCGGGAAAGGCTCTGAAAAACTGTTTTTT.

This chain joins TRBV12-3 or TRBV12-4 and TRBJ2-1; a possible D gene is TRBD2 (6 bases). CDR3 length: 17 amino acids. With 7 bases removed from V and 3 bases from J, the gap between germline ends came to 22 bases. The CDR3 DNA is TGTGCCAGCATCCAGGCGGGACCCCGGTGGTTCTACAATGAGCAGTTCTTC. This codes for CASIQAGPRWFYNEQFF.

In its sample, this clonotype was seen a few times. CDR3: CASSFMDSYNEQFF. CDR3 nucleotide sequence: TGTGCCAGCAGTTTTATGGACAGCTACAATGAGCAGTTCTTC. The chain has TRBV12-3 or TRBV12-4 and TRBJ2-1, with a tentative D call TRBD1 (6 bases). Trimming took off 3 bases at V and 3 bases at J, with 9 bases between the two ends. The CDR3 loop spans 14 amino acids.